This T cell receptor (beta chain) was sequenced for a study of blood T cell repertoires in COVID-19. The protocol was immunoSEQ multiplex PCR, while the TCRdb copy is restricted to in-frame clones and leaves out a portion. The sample has about 55,000 clones, about 84% seen once; the top ten hold 20% to 25%. Sequenced sample: peripheral blood. This clonotype was sampled from an elderly woman with acute or convalescent COVID-19.

DNA for the CDR3: TGTGCCAGCTCACCTACACAGGGCATTAATGAAAAACTGTTTTTT. This gives the protein CASSPTQGINEKLFF. J is TRBJ1-4 and V is TRBV18; D is perhaps TRBD1 (6 bases). Per germline, CDR1 KGHSH and CDR2 LQKENI. The CDR3 is 15 residues long. The germline V and J ends were trimmed by 3 bases and 4 bases, with 12 bases remaining between them.